The rows below give T cell receptor beta chains drawn from one sample of a study of shared clonotypes between healthy human individuals. TCRdb's table, derived via immunoSEQ multiplex PCR, lists solely in-frame clones and lacks some. Among fewer than 600,000 clones listed, 75% to 80% were seen once. Material: PBMCs. The receptors shown here come from a woman in her forties in good health. Some clones in this sample may be carry-over from other donors' samples. The CDR3 runs from the conserved cysteine through the conserved F or W. Fields, in order: D gene, V gene, J gene, clone size, CDR3 DNA, CDR3 protein. The D gene is left open where the match is weak. Some rows have no size entry. The others give once, few or many, or a class for an expanded clone.

>.|TRBV14|TRBJ2-1|.
TGTGCCAGCAGCCCACAGAACAATGAGCAGTTCTTC
CASSPQNNEQFF
>TRBD2|TRBV19|TRBJ2-6|.
TGTGCCAGTATACCCACTAGCGGGAGGGGGGCCAACGTCCTGACTTTC
CASIPTSGRGANVLTF
>.|TRBV5-6|TRBJ1-2|.
TGTGCCAGCAGCCAAGGAACAGGGAGGACTAACTATGGCTACACCTTC
CASSQGTGRTNYGYTF
>TRBD1|TRBV28|TRBJ1-5|.
TGTGCCAGCAGTATGGTGACAGGGGGACTCAATCAGCCCCAGCATTTT
CASSMVTGGLNQPQHF
>.|TRBV9|TRBJ1-2|.
TGTGCCAGCAGCGTAGATAGTCTCGGTCCGGGTGACTACACCTTC
CASSVDSLGPGDYTF
>.|TRBV15|TRBJ2-5|once
TGTGCCACCAGCAGAGTGAGGGGTCAGTACCAAGAGACCCAGTACTTC
CATSRVRGQYQETQYF
>.|TRBV19|TRBJ2-3|.
TGTGCCACAAAGGGAGATATTAGCACAGATACGCAGTATTTT
CATKGDISTDTQYF
>TRBD2|TRBV7-3|TRBJ2-3|.
TGTGCCAGCAGCCTGGGACTAGCGGGAGCCCTTAAGCCAGATACGCAGTATTTT
CASSLGLAGALKPDTQYF
>TRBD2|TRBV28|TRBJ2-5|.
TGTGCCAGCAGTTTAATCTGGGGGGGGACCCAGTACTTC
CASSLIWGGTQYF
>.|TRBV30|TRBJ1-2|.
TGTGCCTGGAGTCCCCAGGACGGGGAAAACTATGGCTACACCTTC
CAWSPQDGENYGYTF
>.|TRBV15|TRBJ2-2|.
TGTGCCACCAGCAGCAGATCCCTTAGAAACTACACCGGGGAGCTGTTTTTT
CATSSRSLRNYTGELFF
>.|TRBV19|TRBJ2-7|.
TGTGCCAGTAGTACCCAGGGGAACTACGGCGAGCAGTACTTC
CASSTQGNYGEQYF
>.|TRBV11-2|TRBJ2-5|.
TGTGCCAGCAGCTACCGAATTGGGACCTCGGAAGAGACCCAGTACTTC
CASSYRIGTSEETQYF
>TRBD1|TRBV28|TRBJ2-7|.
TGTGCCAGCAGTCCGACAGGGCTCGAGCAGTACTTC
CASSPTGLEQYF
>.|TRBV6-1|TRBJ1-2|.
TGTGCCAGCAGAACGGACGGAAGCAACTATGGCTACACCTTC
CASRTDGSNYGYTF
>.|TRBV5-8|TRBJ2-1|once
TGTGCCAGCAGCTTGACACGAGGGGGGGACCGCTACAATGAGCAGTTCTTC
CASSLTRGGDRYNEQFF
>.|TRBV4-3|TRBJ2-7|.
TGCGCCAGCAGCCAAGATCGGAGGGGATTCTACGAGCAGTACTTC
CASSQDRRGFYEQYF
>TRBD2|TRBV9|TRBJ2-3|.
TGTGCCAGCAGCGACCCGCGGACTAGAGGGACAGATACGCAGTATTTT
CASSDPRTRGTDTQYF
>TRBD1|TRBV2|TRBJ2-7|.
TGTGCCAGCAGTCGGGACAGGCAATCCCCTACCTACGAGCAGTACTTC
CASSRDRQSPTYEQYF
>.|TRBV2|TRBJ2-7|once
TGTGCCAGCAGTGCTGGGGGCAGGGGTCATTCCGAGCAGTACTTT
CASSAGGRGHSEQYF
>.|TRBV30|TRBJ2-1|.
TGTGCCTGGAGTGTACGGGACTTAGTGGCCCTAAACAATGAGCAGTTCTTC
CAWSVRDLVALNNEQFF
>.|TRBV2|TRBJ2-2|.
TGTGCCAGCAGTGACACTACTGGAGGGGAGCTGTTTTTT
CASSDTTGGELFF
>.|TRBV29-1|TRBJ2-7|.
TGCAGCGTTGGGGCAGGGGCTTACGAGCAGTACTTC
CSVGAGAYEQYF
>.|TRBV5-1|TRBJ2-7|.
TGCGCCAGCAGCTTCGAGGGGTGGAACTACGAGCAGTACTTC
CASSFEGWNYEQYF
>.|TRBV7-2|TRBJ2-5|.
TGTGCCAGCAGCTTACCCCCCCATGGGAGCCAGTACTTC
CASSLPPHGSQYF
>TRBD1|TRBV4-3|TRBJ2-2|.
TGCGCCAGCAGCCAAGGAACTCCGGGACAGACGAACACCGGGGAGCTGTTTTTT
CASSQGTPGQTNTGELFF
>.|TRBV7-4|TRBJ1-5|few
TGTGCCGCAGAGGTGGTTGCTCAGCCCCAGCATTTT
CAAEVVAQPQHF
>.|TRBV29-1|TRBJ2-1|.
TGCAGCGTTGGTCGGGCCTCCTACAATGAGCAGTTCTTC
CSVGRASYNEQFF
>TRBD2|TRBV5-1|TRBJ2-2|.
TGCGCCAGCAGCTTTCTAGCGGAGACGGACACCGGGGAGCTGTTTTTT
CASSFLAETDTGELFF
>.|TRBV6-5|TRBJ2-1|few
TGTGCCAGCAGCGGCCGGGACGTCAGGGTTGATGAGCAGTTCTTC
CASSGRDVRVDEQFF
>TRBD1|TRBV19|TRBJ2-7|.
TGTGCCAGTAGCCCCAGGACAGGTTTCTCCTACGAGCAGTACTTC
CASSPRTGFSYEQYF
>.|TRBV6-4|TRBJ1-5|.
TGTGCCAGCAGCAAACCGGACAGCAATCAGCCCCAGCATTTT
CASSKPDSNQPQHF
>TRBD2|TRBV29-1|TRBJ2-5|.
TGCAGCGTTGTGTCGGGAGGGAACCAAGAGACCCAGTACTTC
CSVVSGGNQETQYF
>.|TRBV7-2|TRBJ2-3|.
TGTGCCAGCAGCCTGTGGGTAGATACGCAGTATTTT
CASSLWVDTQYF
>.|TRBV28|TRBJ1-4|once
TGTGCCAGCAGTTTCCCGAGGGCTAATGAAAAACTGTTTTTT
CASSFPRANEKLFF
>TRBD1|TRBV7-8|TRBJ2-7|.
TGTGCCAGCAGCTGGGGACAGCGCTACGAGCAGTACTTC
CASSWGQRYEQYF
>.|TRBV27|TRBJ2-7|.
TGTGCCAGCACCAGATACGGGGGGCGCAGTGGCGAGCAGTACTTC
CASTRYGGRSGEQYF
>.|TRBV7-8|TRBJ1-5|.
TGTGCCAGCGGCTCGAGGGGCCCTGGTCAGCCCCAGCATTTT
CASGSRGPGQPQHF
>.|TRBV30|TRBJ2-1|.
TGTGCCTGGAGCCCCGCTAGCGCGGCCTACCACAATGAGCAGTTCTTC
CAWSPASAAYHNEQFF
>.|TRBV6-5|TRBJ2-7|.
TGTGCCAGCAGTCGAGGACCGGGCCACGAGCAGTACTTC
CASSRGPGHEQYF
>TRBD1|TRBV27|TRBJ2-3|.
TGTGCCAGCAGTCTCCGGACAGGGAGAAGCACAGATACGCAGTATTTT
CASSLRTGRSTDTQYF
>.|TRBV19|TRBJ1-2|.
TGTGCCAGTAGTATACTCGACGGAGGAGGCTACACCTTC
CASSILDGGGYTF
>TRBD1|TRBV7-7|TRBJ1-4|.
TGTGCTAGCAGCCCGGGACAGCCAAATGAAAAACTGTTTTTT
CASSPGQPNEKLFF
>.|TRBV13|TRBJ1-3|.
TGTGCCAGCAGCCGAAGGAGGGACCCTGGAAACACCATATATTTT
CASSRRRDPGNTIYF
>.|TRBV28|TRBJ1-5|.
TGTGCCAGCAGTGCGGGGGGACGGGATAGCAATCAGCCCCAGCATTTT
CASSAGGRDSNQPQHF
>TRBD1|TRBV19|TRBJ1-1|.
TGTGCCAGTAGTCCAGTTCGGACAGGGGCCAACCCTGAAGCTTTCTTT
CASSPVRTGANPEAFF
>.|TRBV18|TRBJ1-5|.
TGTGCCAGCTCACAACGGTCGGGGGGCAATCAGCCCCAGCATTTT
CASSQRSGGNQPQHF
>.|TRBV4-1|TRBJ2-3|few
TGCGCCAGCAGCCAAGACCGGGCGGGGAGGGATACGCAGTATTTT
CASSQDRAGRDTQYF
>.|TRBV7-7|TRBJ2-1|.
TGTGCTAGCAGCCTCGACAAGTACAATGAGCAGTTCTTC
CASSLDKYNEQFF
>.|TRBV7-8|TRBJ2-5|.
TGTGCCAGCAGCTTTATCAGTAAAGTGCAAGAGACCCAGTACTTC
CASSFISKVQETQYF
>TRBD2|TRBV4-2|TRBJ2-7|.
TGTGCCAGCAGCCTCGGACTAGCGAGGAGGGGGGAGCAGTACTTC
CASSLGLARRGEQYF
>.|TRBV25-1|TRBJ2-2|.
TGTGCCAGCAGCCGCGAGAGGAACACCGGGGAGCTGTTTTTT
CASSRERNTGELFF
>.|TRBV11-3|TRBJ2-3|.
TGTGCCAGCAGCTTAGCGGGGTACAGTCCAACCGATACGCAGTATTTT
CASSLAGYSPTDTQYF